The entry that follows covers one T cell receptor beta chain sequence. Its antigen is unknown. The record originates from a study of cytomegalovirus exposure and HLA in healthy donors. Both 60 Vbeta primers and 13 Jbeta primers went into the PCR. Sequencing was performed with immunoSEQ multiplex PCR; in TCRdb, only in-frame clones are kept and a portion is missing. The sample consists of over 100,000 clones, approximately 77% of them appearing once. The CDR3 sequence is 16 residues long. CDR1 and CDR2 from the germline V gene are ENHRY and SYGVKD. The V end lost 4 bases, the J end lost 0 bases, and 12 bases lay between the germline ends. General study findings and limits: Researchers reported in a later analysis that a missense DCLRE1C variant was tied to TCR beta V- and J-gene trimming.

Sequencing was carried out using PBMCs. This sequence joins TRBV10-3 and TRBJ2-2, with D possibly being TRBD1 (5 bases). The sequence was obtained from a woman aged 40 to 49 in good health and CMV-seronegative. CDR3 coding DNA: TGTGCCATCAGTGGGGGCCACGGACCGAACACCGGGGAGCTGTTTTTT. It encodes CAISGGHGPNTGELFF.